These 29 T cell receptor beta chains were all obtained from the same sample, sequenced in a study of vaccination effects on CD4 cells after COVID-19. Using viral peptide pools, the ViraFEST assay grew out antigen-specific CD4+ T cells prior to sequencing. Researchers isolated CD4+ T cells once about 11 days of culture had elapsed. From March to December 2020, the person had a SARS-CoV-2 infection that was confirmed by PCR. These receptors are not linked to any known antigen. Sequenced by immunoSEQ multiplex PCR; TCRdb stores in-frame clones only, minus some. Of tens of thousands of clones detected, 72% appear once; the ten largest clones hold around 28%. The source material was CD4+ T cells from PBMCs cultured with a peptide pool, sampled before COVID-19 vaccination. The receptors here all came from a human donor who had a prior SARS-CoV-2 infection.

The chain has TRBV19 and TRBJ2-1; a weak D match, TRBD1 (6 bases). Germline-derived CDR1 and CDR2 are LNHDA and SQIVND (reference sequence). The V gene lost 8 bases and the J gene lost 4 bases, with 15 bases spanning the gap. The CDR3 has 14 amino acids. The CDR3 DNA sequence: TGTGCCAGTTGTTCCGGACAGCTATACAATGAGCAGTTCTTC. Its translation is CASCSGQLYNEQFF.

The chain carries TRBV18 and TRBJ2-7; 10 bases fit TRBD1. The V gene's germline CDR1 is KGHSH and CDR2 LQKENI. The CDR3 is 14 residues long. The junction had 6 bases not matched to a gene; V was cut back by 4 bases and J by 6 bases. The CDR3 loop is CASSQGQGGLEQYF. The CDR3 DNA reads TGTGCCAGCTCACAAGGACAGGGGGGACTCGAGCAGTACTTC.

The chain uses TRBV19 and TRBJ1-2; 8 nucleotides align to TRBD1. Germline CDR1 is LNHDA and CDR2 is SQIVND (reference sequence). The V segment lost 5 bases and the J segment 0 bases; nucleotides outside the gene matches: 8. This CDR3 has 16 amino acids. The CDR3 bases are TGTGCCAGTAGTCCCCTAGGGGACAGGTCTAACTATGGCTACACCTTC. It codes for CASSPLGDRSNYGYTF.

CDR3 in amino acids: CASSFYNSDTQYF. In DNA form, the CDR3 reads TGTGCCAGCAGTTTTTATAATTCAGATACGCAGTATTTT. V gene TRBV27 combines with J gene TRBJ2-3; D unresolved. The germline V gene has CDR1 MNHEY and CDR2 SMNVEV (reference sequence). The length of the CDR3 is 13 residues. V was clipped by 3 bases and J by 4 bases, with 8 bases between them.

This chain links TRBV7-2 with TRBJ2-7, with 7 bases identical to TRBD1. CDR1 and CDR2 (germline): SGHTA, FQGNSA. V shed 5 bases and J 0 bases; nucleotides not matched to a gene: 4. This CDR3 contains 14 residues. The CDR3 DNA reads as TGTGCCAGCAGCCCCAGACAGGGCTCCTACGAGCAGTACTTC. The encoded protein is CASSPRQGSYEQYF.

This chain links TRBV2 with TRBJ1-5; D gene ambiguous. V lost 6 bases and J 6 bases, leaving 12 bases between the germline ends. The V gene's germline CDR1 is SNHLY and CDR2 FYNNEI. The CDR3 runs to 13 residues. The CDR3 spells CASSPGLAQPQHF. DNA of the CDR3: TGTGCCAGCAGCCCCGGACTGGCTCAGCCCCAGCATTTT.

This chain uses TRBV5-4 with TRBJ2-7; 11 nucleotides agree with TRBD2. Per germline, CDR1 SGHNT and CDR2 YYREEE (reference sequence). V gave up 3 bases and J gave up 3 bases; unmatched junction bases: 5. This CDR3 has 15 amino acids. CDR3 sequence: CASSSRLAGIYEQYF. CDR3 DNA sequence: TGTGCCAGCAGCTCGCGACTAGCGGGAATCTACGAGCAGTACTTC. Variable domain in full (rest from reference TRBV5-4 and TRBJ2-7): ETGVTQSPTHLIKTRGQQVTLRCSSQSGHNTVSWYQQALGQGPQFIFQYYREEENGRGNFPPRFSGLQFPNYSSELNVNALELDDSALYLCASSSRLAGIYEQYFGPGTRLTVT.

This chain uses TRBV11-2 with TRBJ2-2; no reliable D call. V was trimmed by 2 bases and J by 3 bases, leaving 10 bases between them. Germline CDR1 is SGHAT and CDR2 is FQNNGV. The CDR3 is made up of 15 amino acids. CDR3 residues: CASSLSRRYTGELFF. In DNA form, the CDR3 reads TGTGCCAGCAGCTTATCACGAAGGTACACCGGGGAGCTGTTTTTT. The full variable domain, with the rest looked up from reference TRBV11-2 and TRBJ2-2, is EAGVAQSPRYKIIEKRQSVAFWCNPISGHATLYWYQQILGQGPKLLIQFQNNGVVDDSQLPKDRFSAERLKGVDSTLKIQPAKLEDSAVYLCASSLSRRYTGELFFGEGSRLTVL.

This sequence joins TRBV5-7 and TRBJ1-2; a possible D gene is TRBD1 (5 bases). TRBV5-7 is labeled an ORF, and its function is uncertain. Trimming took 3 bases from V and 6 from J, leaving 12 bases between them. The CDR3 covers 13 residues. The CDR3 protein is CASSWGKYHGYTF. Written as DNA, the CDR3 is TGTGCCAGCAGCTGGGGGAAGTACCATGGCTACACCTTC.

V is TRBV14 and J is TRBJ1-1; possible D gene TRBD1, 6 bases. Germline lookup yields CDR1 SGHDN and CDR2 FVKESK. CDR3 length: 13 residues. The V gene lost 0 bases and the J gene lost 11 bases, with 13 bases spanning the gap. In DNA, the CDR3 is TGTGCCAGCAGCCAAGAAGCACAGGGCCTCGCTTTCTTT. Translated: CASSQEAQGLAFF. The whole variable domain, remainder taken from reference TRBV14 and TRBJ1-1, is EAGVTQFPSHSVIEKGQTVTLRCDPISGHDNLYWYRRVMGKEIKFLLHFVKESKQDESGMPNNRFLAERTGGTYSTLKVQPAELEDSGVYFCASSQEAQGLAFFGQGTRLTVV.

This clone has more than one count but fewer than ten. CDR3 bases: TGTGCCAGCTCACCAGGAGGTCAGCCCCAGCATTTT. It translates to CASSPGGQPQHF. The chain has TRBV18 and TRBJ1-5; D is undetermined. The V and J ends lost 2 bases and 6 bases respectively, with 5 bases between them. The germline CDR1 and CDR2 sequences are KGHSH and LQKENI. The CDR3 loop spans 12 amino acids.

This chain joins TRBV6-1 and TRBJ1-5; 8 nucleotides agree with TRBD1. Germline CDR1 MNHNS, CDR2 SASEGT. The CDR3 spans 14 residues. Trimming removed 2 bases from V and 9 bases from J; junction bases left unmatched: 6. This chain's CDR3 is CASSESGGDGPQHF. The CDR3, as DNA: TGTGCCAGCAGTGAATCAGGGGGCGATGGGCCCCAGCATTTT.

There are a few counts of this clone. The chain links TRBV27 to TRBJ2-7, with D unresolved. Germline CDR1 MNHEY, CDR2 SMNVEV (reference sequence). CDR3 length: 14 amino acids. With 6 bases removed from V and 1 base from J, the gap between germline ends came to 13 bases. The CDR3 sequence: CASRADVWSYEQYF. Here the CDR3 DNA reads TGTGCCAGCAGGGCGGACGTCTGGTCCTACGAGCAGTACTTC.

This clone occurred once. The V and J genes are TRBV25-1 and TRBJ1-2; no reliable D call. The germline gives CDR1 MGHDK, CDR2 SYGVNS. V lost 0 bases to trimming and J lost 6 bases, with 8 bases between them. The CDR3 is 13 amino acids. In DNA form, the CDR3 reads TGTGCCAGCAGTGAATACCGAGAGGATGGCTACACCTTC. This translates into CASSEYREDGYTF.

The J gene is TRBJ2-7, the V gene TRBV9, with a possible D match to TRBD2 (6 bases). Germline loops: CDR1 SGDLS, CDR2 YYNGEE. This CDR3 has 13 amino acids. Trimming took 0 bases from V and 11 from J, leaving 15 bases between them. CDR3 sequence reads: CASSVAPVREKYF. In nucleotides, the CDR3 is TGTGCCAGCAGCGTAGCTCCTGTGCGGGAAAAGTACTTC.

V is TRBV2 and J is TRBJ1-5, with D perhaps matching TRBD1 (6 bases). Trimming cost V 6 bases and J 3 bases, with 12 bases left between them. The germline V gene has CDR1 SNHLY and CDR2 FYNNEI. The CDR3 spans 14 residues. This chain's CDR3 is CASSAGQYNQPQHF. The CDR3 DNA follows: TGTGCCAGCAGCGCTGGACAGTACAATCAGCCCCAGCATTTT.

The chain has TRBV24-1 and TRBJ2-1, with a possible D match to TRBD2 (5 bases). V shed 6 bases and J shed 2 bases, with 16 bases lying between them. This CDR3 comprises 16 residues. Germline V gene lookup returns CDR1 KGHDR and CDR2 SFDVKD. The CDR3 here is CATSKAGRLTYNEQFF. The CDR3 DNA sequence: TGTGCCACCAGTAAGGCGGGCCGCCTTACCTACAATGAGCAGTTCTTC.

This chain joins TRBV19 and TRBJ1-2; D call uncertain. This CDR3 comprises 16 residues. V lost 3 bases, J lost 4 bases, and 18 bases lay in between. Germline CDR1 is LNHDA and CDR2 is SQIVND (reference sequence). This CDR3 reads CASSINGVGFVYGYTF. CDR3 nucleotides: TGTGCCAGTAGTATCAATGGGGTTGGATTCGTCTATGGCTACACCTTC.

This clone was counted a few times. The chain combines TRBV7-2 with TRBJ2-7; 8 nucleotides line up with TRBD1. There are 15 residues in the CDR3. Germline CDR1 reads SGHTA; CDR2 reads FQGNSA. J gave up 1 base and V 7 bases, and 9 bases lay outside the gene matches. CDR3 DNA sequence: TGTGCCAGCACGCCCCGACAGGGGTTTTCCTACGAGCAGTACTTC. It specifies CASTPRQGFSYEQYF.

This chain links TRBV4-2 with TRBJ2-4; 10 bases map to TRBD2. The CDR3 has 14 residues. From germline, CDR1 is LGHNA and CDR2 YNFKEQ. The trim removed 1 base at V and 10 bases at J, leaving 4 bases unmatched. The CDR3 loop is CASSQVSGGEIQYF. Here the CDR3 DNA reads TGTGCCAGCAGCCAAGTGAGCGGGGGGGAGATTCAGTACTTC.

This chain links TRBV12-3 or TRBV12-4 with TRBJ2-7; D possibly corresponds to TRBD1 (5 bases). V lost 7 bases, J lost 2 bases, and 12 bases lay in between. The CDR3 spans 13 residues. The CDR3 protein is CASTRQPPYEQYF. CDR3 DNA: TGTGCCAGCACCCGACAGCCCCCCTACGAGCAGTACTTC.

J is TRBJ2-3 and V is TRBV3-1 (or the pseudogene TRBV3-2), with D unclear. V dropped 0 bases and J dropped 3 bases, with 4 bases sitting between them. The CDR3 is 13 residues long. Germline-derived CDR1 and CDR2 are LGHDT and YNNKEL (reference sequence). In DNA form, the CDR3 reads TGTGCCAGCAGCCAAGATGTAACAGATACGCAGTATTTT. Residues: CASSQDVTDTQYF.

The chain has TRBV7-2 and TRBJ2-7; no reliable D call. The CDR3 covers 15 residues. From germline, CDR1 is SGHTA and CDR2 FQGNSA. Trimming stripped 1 base from V and 3 bases from J, with 13 bases between. This CDR3 is CASSLVFANDYEQYF. Here the CDR3 DNA reads TGTGCCAGCAGCTTAGTTTTTGCTAATGACTACGAGCAGTACTTC. Full variable domain (missing parts from reference TRBV7-2 and TRBJ2-7): GAGVSQSPSNKVTEKGKDVELRCDPISGHTALYWYRQSLGQGLEFLIYFQGNSAPDKSGLPSDRFSAERTGGSVSTLTIQRTQQEDSAVYLCASSLVFANDYEQYFGPGTRLTVT.

V gene TRBV3-1 (or the pseudogene TRBV3-2) combines with J gene TRBJ2-5, with D unresolved. The V gene lost 2 bases and the J gene lost 2 bases, with 0 bases spanning the gap. Germline V gene lookup returns CDR1 LGHDT and CDR2 YNNKEL (reference sequence). This CDR3 region has 11 residues. The CDR3, as DNA: TGTGCCAGCAGCCAACAAGAGACCCAGTACTTC. Its translation is CASSQQETQYF.

The chain employs TRBV5-1 and TRBJ1-1; possibly TRBD1 for D (5 bases). CDR3 length: 16 residues. V was pared by 0 bases and J by 1 base, with 13 bases between. Germline V gives CDR1 SGHRS, CDR2 YFSETQ. The chain's CDR3 is CASSLELDTQNTEAFF. CDR3 bases: TGCGCCAGCAGCTTGGAATTGGACACCCAGAACACTGAAGCTTTCTTT.

This clone was seen once. The chain recombines TRBV28 with TRBJ1-1, with D perhaps matching TRBD1 (5 bases). Germline V CDR1 and CDR2: MDHEN, SYDVKM. The CDR3 consists of 15 residues. The V gene lost 7 bases and the J gene lost 5 bases, with 20 bases spanning the gap. Here the CDR3 reads CASTPAGGSWTEAFF. Written as DNA, the CDR3 is TGTGCCAGCACCCCCGCGGGGGGGTCATGGACTGAAGCTTTCTTT.

The chain links TRBV2 to TRBJ1-2, with D perhaps matching TRBD1 (5 bases). The CDR3 loop spans 14 amino acids. Germline V gene data show CDR1 as SNHLY and CDR2 as FYNNEI. V was shortened by 3 bases and J by 1 base, with 9 bases between the two germline ends. CDR3 in amino acids: CASSEGRDNYGYTF. The CDR3 DNA sequence: TGTGCCAGCAGTGAGGGCAGGGATAACTATGGCTACACCTTC.

This clone occurred once. The chain uses TRBV2 and TRBJ2-7; the match to TRBD2 covers 14 bases. V was clipped by 5 bases and J by 1 base; unmatched bases: 4. CDR1 is SNHLY, CDR2 FYNNEI, per germline. The CDR3 covers 16 residues. The CDR3, as DNA: TGTGCCAGCAGTCAAGGGACTAGCGGGAGTTCCTACGAGCAGTACTTC. Its translation: CASSQGTSGSSYEQYF.

J is TRBJ1-1 and V is TRBV27, with no clear D. Germline CDR1 is MNHEY and CDR2 is SMNVEV (reference sequence). Deletions cut 3 bases from V and 4 bases from J, with 15 bases between. The CDR3 is 15 amino acids. CDR3 nucleotide sequence: TGTGCCAGCAGTTTGTCGAGCACTATTGGCACTGAAGCTTTCTTT. Encoded protein: CASSLSSTIGTEAFF.